Reported below is one T cell receptor (beta chain). This entry belongs to a study of T cell changes during pregnancy in multiple sclerosis. The germline V gene has CDR1 SGDLS and CDR2 YYNGEE. V gave up 3 bases and J gave up 7 bases, with 14 bases separating them. The CDR3 is 13 amino acids. Profiling relied on immunoSEQ multiplex PCR, and the TCRdb table lists in-frame clones only, not all of them. The data contain 40,000 or so clones, more than 90% of them singletons. This specimen consisted of CD8+ T cells from peripheral blood mononuclear cells, obtained in the first trimester of pregnancy. The chain has TRBV9 and TRBJ2-7; possible D gene TRBD1, 7 bases. The sequence was collected from a female donor with multiple sclerosis, enrolled in a pregnancy study. CDR3 region: CASSAGDSREQYF. The CDR3 nucleotides read TGTGCCAGCAGCGCGGGGGACAGTAGGGAGCAGTACTTC.